This T cell receptor beta chain was captured by sequencing in a study of T cell repertoires in cytomegalovirus infection. Turning to the study itself: Public TCR beta signatures were indicative of both CMV infection and a matching HLA type. Study findings and constraints: Cumulative public TCR beta family frequency identified CMV carriers with the relevant HLA. The ex vivo response was dominated by HLA-C-restricted CMV-specific TCR beta clonotypes.

Germline assignment: CDR1 LNHDA and CDR2 SQIVND (reference sequence). The CDR3 covers 12 residues. The V and J ends lost 6 bases and 2 bases respectively, with 5 bases between them. TCRdb processed the reads anew with MiXCR; each CDR3 protein has one entry. The repertoire has about 490,000 distinct CDR3 sequences, over 9% of them found once; the top ten carry more than 8.5%. Many counts were recorded for this clonotype. Antigen unknown. This TCR derives from a human donor in good health (CMV status not recorded). Some clones in this sample may be carry-over from other donors' samples. The chain links TRBV19 to TRBJ1-5; D is ambiguous. The sequenced material came from PBMCs. The CDR3 nucleotides read TGTGCCAGTAGGGCGGGCAATCAGCCCCAGCATTTT. This sequence encodes CASRAGNQPQHF.